The rows below give T cell receptor beta chains drawn from one sample of a study of cytomegalovirus exposure and HLA in healthy donors. Sequenced by immunoSEQ multiplex PCR; TCRdb stores in-frame clones only, minus some. There are about 100,000 clones in the sample; roughly 69% occur only once, and roughly 2.6% lies in the top ten. The sequencing input was PBMCs. Receptors were obtained from a man over 45 in good health and CMV-seropositive. CDR3s include the opening cysteine and the closing phenylalanine or tryptophan. Clone size, where shown, is once, few, many, or a class for clones that have expanded.

j_call	v_call	clone_size	cdr3_aa
TRBJ2-1	TRBV11-3	-	CASASGAPNSYNEQFF
TRBJ1-2	TRBV11-1	-	CASSLDAWAGNYGYTF
TRBJ1-1	TRBV27	few	CASSLQGYTEAFF
TRBJ2-4	TRBV27	-	CASSSRLAGGGIQYF
TRBJ2-3	TRBV6-6	-	CASSDRASGGGDTQYF
TRBJ2-7	TRBV5-4	-	CASSRLAASYEQYF
TRBJ1-6	TRBV7-6	-	CASSLGQKAWNSPLHF
TRBJ1-5	TRBV6-1	few	CASSRDRVIQPQHF
TRBJ2-6	TRBV19	-	CASSAWTGGAGGANVLTF
TRBJ1-5	TRBV9	few	CASSSPDSLATGNQPQHF
TRBJ1-1	TRBV2	-	CASSEPGKILEAFF
TRBJ1-6	TRBV19	-	CASSIGGRVFSPLHF
TRBJ1-2	TRBV27	-	CASSLSWGLDGYTF
TRBJ1-5	TRBV2	-	CASSEVEGGQPQHF
TRBJ1-1	TRBV7-9	-	CSSSFGGPRGLTTEAFF
TRBJ2-7	TRBV7-8	-	CASSFRAGSYEQYF
TRBJ2-3	TRBV4-1	-	CASSQDAGYDTQYF
TRBJ2-4	TRBV7-3	-	CASSLTGLDPTKNSQYF
TRBJ2-1	TRBV9	few	CASSVELGDEQFF
TRBJ2-5	TRBV30	-	CAWSRPGRETQYF
TRBJ2-3	TRBV29-1	few	CSVVASGSLGTQYF
TRBJ1-2	TRBV10-3	-	CATRGGTVAGYTF
TRBJ1-4	TRBV20-1	-	CSASMEKLFF
TRBJ2-1	TRBV10-3	-	CAISELLAGGNEQFF
TRBJ2-5	TRBV12-5	-	CASALAVSLYQETQYF
TRBJ1-1	TRBV7-9	-	CASSGRGQGDTEAFF
TRBJ1-3	TRBV19	-	CASSKQVLLSGNTIYF